These T cell receptor beta chains were read from a single sample in a study of T and B cells in COVID-19 patients. TCRdb re-called the multiplex PCR reads through MiXCR, storing one row per CDR3 protein. Here the sample spans 4,500 or so distinct CDR3 sequences, under 30% being singletons. The material sequenced was blood. The source is a human donor with active COVID-19. Each CDR3 is given with its conserved first and last residue. The D gene is left open where the match is weak. Some rows mark clone size as missing; the rest say once, few, many or name a class of expanded clone.

j_gene	v_gene	len	d_gene	abundance	CDR3nt	CDR3aa
TRBJ2-7	TRBV6-2/TRBV6-3	15	TRBD1	NA	TGTGCCAGCAGTCGGGACAGGGGAGTATATACGGAGCAGTACTTC	CASSRDRGVYTEQYF
TRBJ2-1	TRBV19	13	TRBD1	once	TGTGCCAGTATGGGACAGGTAGTCAATGAGCAGTTCTTC	CASMGQVVNEQFF
TRBJ2-5	TRBV19	16	NA	medium-sized	TGTGCCAGTAGTATATCGAGGGGAGGTCCGGGAGAGACCCAGTACTTC	CASSISRGGPGETQYF
TRBJ1-6	TRBV27	16	NA	medium-sized	TGTGCCAGCAGTTGGGGTCAGGGCGGATGGAATTCACCCCTCCACTTT	CASSWGQGGWNSPLHF
TRBJ1-5	TRBV12-3/TRBV12-4	16	NA	medium-sized	TGTGCCAGCAGTATGGACAGCAGAGCTGCAAATCAGCCCCAGCATTTT	CASSMDSRAANQPQHF
TRBJ1-2	TRBV29-1	13	NA	medium-sized	TGCAGCGTTGAAGATCTGGCAGGGAACGGCTACACCTTC	CSVEDLAGNGYTF
TRBJ2-7	TRBV6-2/TRBV6-3	16	TRBD2	medium-sized	TGTGCCAGCCGGGGACTAGCGGACACCCTCAGGGTACGGCAGTACTTC	CASRGLADTLRVRQYF
TRBJ2-7	TRBV14	12	NA	few	TGTGCCAGCGCGGGACAGCTCTACGAGCAGTACTTC	CASAGQLYEQYF
TRBJ2-5	TRBV29-1	14	TRBD2	medium-sized	TGCAGCTTTTACCGACTAGCGTTACAAGAGACCCAGTACTTC	CSFYRLALQETQYF
TRBJ1-2	TRBV27	14	TRBD1	medium-sized	TGTGCCAGCAGTTTTGGACAGGGGTCGAGTGGCTACACCTTC	CASSFGQGSSGYTF
TRBJ2-2	TRBV6-2/TRBV6-3	16	TRBD2	medium-sized	TGTGCCAGCAGTCGCCCCGGGACTAGCGGTACCGGGGAGCTGTTTTTT	CASSRPGTSGTGELFF
TRBJ1-2	TRBV18	13	NA	NA	TGTGCCAGCTCCAGGGACGGGTCCTATGGCTACACCTTC	CASSRDGSYGYTF
TRBJ2-2	TRBV7-9	16	TRBD2	few	TGTGCCAGCAGCCTACTGGCGGGAGGGAACACCGGGGAGCTGTTTTTT	CASSLLAGGNTGELFF
TRBJ2-4	TRBV19	12	TRBD1	NA	TGTGCCAGCGGACAGGGGGGGAACATTCAGTACTTC	CASGQGGNIQYF
TRBJ1-1	TRBV24-1	13	TRBD1	NA	TGTGCCACCAGCGGGACAGGGGGTACTGAAGCTTTCTTT	CATSGTGGTEAFF
TRBJ1-2	TRBV6-2/TRBV6-3	12	NA	few	TGTGCCAGCAGTTACTCAAGAAACGGCTACACCTTC	CASSYSRNGYTF
TRBJ1-5	TRBV19	17	NA	medium-sized	TGTGCCAGTAGTATAGACAAAGGTTGGACTAGCAATCAGCCCCAGCATTTT	CASSIDKGWTSNQPQHF
TRBJ1-2	TRBV27	14	NA	NA	TGTGCCAGCAGTTTCTTTGAAAGGGGCTATGGCTACACCTTC	CASSFFERGYGYTF
TRBJ1-6	TRBV6-5	14	NA	medium-sized	TGTGCCAGCAGTTACGGGATCACCGCGTCACCCCTCCACTTT	CASSYGITASPLHF
TRBJ2-1	TRBV19	14	TRBD2	NA	TGTGCCAGCAAAACCGGGACTAGTCGCAATGAGCAGTTCTTC	CASKTGTSRNEQFF
TRBJ1-2	TRBV29-1	9	NA	large	TGCAGCGTTGAAACTGGCTACACCTTC	CSVETGYTF
TRBJ2-1	TRBV5-5	17	TRBD2	medium-sized	TGTGCCAGCAGCTTCCTGGGACTAGCGGGAGGGTACAATGAGCAGTTCTTC	CASSFLGLAGGYNEQFF
TRBJ2-3	TRBV15	12	TRBD2	medium-sized	TGTGCCACCAGCGGGGGGGTCGATACGCAGTATTTT	CATSGGVDTQYF
TRBJ2-1	TRBV12-3/TRBV12-4	14	TRBD2	NA	TGTGCCAGCTCACCACCCACTAGCGGGAGGATACCCGTCTTC	CASSPPTSGRIPVF
TRBJ1-1	TRBV27	15	NA	medium-sized	TGTGCCAGCAGCCCACAGACCACAATGAACACTGAAGCTTTCTTT	CASSPQTTMNTEAFF
TRBJ2-1	TRBV15	14	TRBD2	medium-sized	TGTGCCACCAGCCCGGGACTAGGGTCGTATGAGCAGTTCTTC	CATSPGLGSYEQFF
TRBJ1-2	TRBV6-5	13	NA	medium-sized	TGTGCCAGCAGAGCCCCGGGGCCGGATGGCTACACCTTC	CASRAPGPDGYTF
TRBJ1-6	TRBV29-1	14	NA	medium-sized	TGCAGCGTTGGGGTAGGGAATGAGGGCTCACCCCTCCACTTT	CSVGVGNEGSPLHF
TRBJ2-3	TRBV21-1	15	NA	few	TGTGCCAGCCCTAATCCCGGACTGGCCGGAGATACGCAGTATTTT	CASPNPGLAGDTQYF
TRBJ2-5	TRBV5-6	14	TRBD1	medium-sized	TGTGCCAGCAGCTCCCGGGACAGGGCTGAGACCCAGTACTTC	CASSSRDRAETQYF
TRBJ2-7	TRBV5-1	17	TRBD1	few	TGCGTCGCCAGCTGCCCGGGACAGGGGGCATCCTCCTACGAGCAGTACTTC	CVASCPGQGASSYEQYF
TRBJ2-1	TRBV6-5	17	TRBD2	NA	TGTGCCAGCAGCCAGAGGCTGACTAGCGGGAGTAAGTCTAACGAGTTCTTC	CASSQRLTSGSKSNEFF
TRBJ2-3	TRBV20-1	16	TRBD2	NA	TGCAGTGCTAGTCCTAGCGGGAGGGCCCTCACAGATACGCAGTATTTT	CSASPSGRALTDTQYF
TRBJ2-7	TRBV14	15	NA	NA	TGTGCCAGCAGCCAAGAATTTACAGGGTCCTACGAGCAGTACTTC	CASSQEFTGSYEQYF
TRBJ2-1	TRBV19	17	TRBD2	NA	TGTGCCAGTAGTATAGAGGGCGTAGCGGGAGGGCCGGGGGAGCAGTTCTTC	CASSIEGVAGGPGEQFF
TRBJ2-3	TRBV7-9	16	TRBD2	NA	TGTGCCGGTAGCGGAGGACTAGCGGGGGTCACAGATACGCAGTATTTT	CAGSGGLAGVTDTQYF
TRBJ2-1	TRBV4-3	15	TRBD2	NA	TGCGCCAGCAGCGGAGGGGGACTAGCGTGGAATGAGCAGTTCTTC	CASSGGGLAWNEQFF
TRBJ2-2	TRBV30	15	NA	medium-sized	TGTGCCTGGAGACAAAGGCAGTCGAACACCGGGGAGCTGTTTTTT	CAWRQRQSNTGELFF
TRBJ1-1	TRBV19	14	NA	medium-sized	TGTGCCAGTAGTACCCGGGCGCCGAACACTGAAGCTTTCTTT	CASSTRAPNTEAFF
TRBJ2-5	TRBV30	11	NA	medium-sized	TGTGCCTGGAGTTTTGGGGAGACCCAGTACTTC	CAWSFGETQYF
TRBJ2-5	TRBV19	14	TRBD1	medium-sized	TGTGCCAGTAGTGTAGACAGGGCTCAAGAGACCCAGTACTTC	CASSVDRAQETQYF
TRBJ2-2	TRBV20-1	13	NA	NA	TGCAGTGCTAGGGGCGCGAACACCGGGGAGCTGTTTTTT	CSARGANTGELFF
TRBJ2-7	TRBV5-6	15	NA	NA	TGTGCCAGCAGCTTCGGGACCGGGCTGAACTACGAGCAGTACTTC	CASSFGTGLNYEQYF
TRBJ2-6	TRBV6-2/TRBV6-3	11	NA	NA	TGTGCCAGCAGTTCCCGGCGGCAGGCCCCTTTC	CASSSRRQAPF
TRBJ2-5	TRBV24-1	11	NA	few	TGTGCCACCACTCACGGTGAGACCCAGTACTTC	CATTHGETQYF
TRBJ2-7	TRBV5-1	16	TRBD2	NA	TGCGCCAGCAGCTCCAGACTAGCGGGAGACTTCTACGAGCAGTACTTC	CASSSRLAGDFYEQYF
TRBJ2-7	TRBV5-6	14	TRBD1	medium-sized	TGTGCCAGCAGCCTACCGGGACAGGTCTACGAGCAGTACTTC	CASSLPGQVYEQYF
TRBJ2-7	TRBV6-5	17	NA	medium-sized	TGTGCCAGCAGTTACTCGAAATTCAGGTTCTCTGAGAACGAGCAGTACTTC	CASSYSKFRFSENEQYF
TRBJ2-2	TRBV5-1	15	TRBD2	few	TGCGCCAGCAGCTTGGAGCTAGCGGGAGGCGGGGAGCTGTTTTTT	CASSLELAGGGELFF
TRBJ1-1	TRBV4-3	16	NA	NA	TGTGCCAGCAGCCCGACTTTCGGGCTCCGGAACACTGAAGCTTTCTTT	CASSPTFGLRNTEAFF
TRBJ2-5	TRBV6-2/TRBV6-3	13	NA	medium-sized	TGTGCCAGCAGTTACTCTACGCAGGAGACCCAGTACTTC	CASSYSTQETQYF